This passage covers 4 T cell receptor beta chains from one sample sequenced in a study of CD8 T cells in ankylosing spondylitis. No cognate antigen is known for these TCRs. The study, taken as a whole, reports: Ankylosing spondylitis blood seemed to carry a telltale TCR beta motif made of eight highly homologous variants.

TCRdb ran MiXCR on the 5' RACE reads and lists one entry per CDR3 protein. The sample lists 750,000 to 850,000 distinct CDR3 sequences, roughly 12% seen once, with 0.51% in the top ten. The specimen sequenced was blood, either unsorted or a sorted T cell fraction (not recorded which). Receptors originate from a male donor with ankylosing spondylitis.

J is TRBJ2-6 and V is TRBV5-1; no firm D call. The CDR3 contains 13 residues. Germline V gives CDR1 SGHRS, CDR2 YFSETQ. The V and J ends lost 0 bases and 10 bases respectively, with 8 bases between them. Here the CDR3 reads CASSLAGLNVLTF. CDR3 in DNA: TGCGCCAGCAGCTTGGCGGGTTTAAACGTCCTGACTTTC.

V gene TRBV4-3 combines with J gene TRBJ1-2; no reliable D call. This CDR3 is 16 amino acids long. Trimming shortened V by 0 bases and J by 8 bases, and 19 bases separated the two germline ends. Germline loops: CDR1 LGHNA, CDR2 YSLEER. CDR3 loop: CASSQDVAGPVYGYTF. The DNA of the CDR3 is TGCGCCAGCAGCCAAGATGTTGCCGGCCCCGTGTACGGCTACACCTTC.

The rearrangement uses TRBV30 and TRBJ2-7; no clear D. Per germline, CDR1 GTSNPN and CDR2 SVGIG (reference sequence). The length of the CDR3 is 12 residues. Trimming cost V 1 base and J 6 bases, with 10 bases left between them. DNA of the CDR3: TGTGCCTGGAGTGGGCTGACAAGCGAGCAGTACTTC. This codes for CAWSGLTSEQYF.

This clonotype was counted ten times or more. The chain employs TRBV6-4 and TRBJ1-2; D uncertain. The CDR3 spans 14 residues. Trimming removed 5 bases from V and 5 bases from J, with 15 bases in between. Germline V gene lookup returns CDR1 MRHNA and CDR2 SNTAGT. CDR3 amino acids: CASSSGTVGYGYTF. The CDR3 DNA reads as TGTGCCAGCAGTTCGGGAACAGTGGGGTATGGCTACACCTTC.